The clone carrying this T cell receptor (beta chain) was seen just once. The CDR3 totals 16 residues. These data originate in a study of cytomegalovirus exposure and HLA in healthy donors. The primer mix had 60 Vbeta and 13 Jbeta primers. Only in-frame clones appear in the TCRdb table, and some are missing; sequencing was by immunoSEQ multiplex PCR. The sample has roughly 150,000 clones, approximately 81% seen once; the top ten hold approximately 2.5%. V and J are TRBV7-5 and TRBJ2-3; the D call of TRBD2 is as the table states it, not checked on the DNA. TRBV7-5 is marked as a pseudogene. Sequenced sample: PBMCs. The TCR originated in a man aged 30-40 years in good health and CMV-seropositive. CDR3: CVRSFAGRELKDTQYF. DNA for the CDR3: TGTGTCAGAAGCTTTGCCGGGCGGGAGTTAAAAGATACGCAGTATTTT.